Shown below are 27 T cell receptor beta chains from a single sample sequenced in a study of tumor and adjacent non-tumor tissue in lung cancer. The template was RNA from unsorted bulk tissue. TCRbeta libraries were built with three rounds of nested PCR, modified from ARM-PCR. TCRdb redid the calling of the multiplex PCR reads with MiXCR, one entry per CDR3 protein. The sample holds about 120,000 distinct CDR3 sequences, 60% to 70% seen once. Source material: lung tumor tissue. The source of these receptors is a man aged 25-45 years with non-small cell lung cancer.

With respect to this clonotype: A much larger clone sits a single nucleotide away, making a read error possible. As DNA, the CDR3 is TGTGCCAACAGTTGGACTAGCGGATCCATATACAATGAGCAGTTCTTC. As protein: CANSWTSGSIYNEQFF. This chain joins TRBV6-1 and TRBJ2-1, with TRBD2 matching 10 bases. The CDR3 consists of 16 residues. In germline, CDR1 is MNHNS, CDR2 SASEGT.

This clonotype was counted many times. The chain employs TRBV20-1 and TRBJ2-7; no reliable D call. Germline V lookup: CDR1 DFQATT, CDR2 SNEGSKA (reference sequence). Deletions cut 3 bases from V and 0 bases from J, with 9 bases between. The CDR3 sequence is 13 residues long. The CDR3 loop reads CSARLESSYEQYF. The CDR3 DNA follows: TGCAGTGCTAGGCTCGAGAGCTCCTACGAGCAGTACTTC.

On this clonotype itself: An end of the junction differs from the germline gene, which may be a read error. The chain links TRBV7-8 to TRBJ2-3; D is uncertain. Per germline, CDR1 SGHVS and CDR2 FQNEAQ. This CDR3 is 13 amino acids long. The chain's CDR3 is CASSLVSIDRQYF. CDR3 DNA: TGTGCCAGCAGCTTAGTATCCATTGATAGGCAGTATTTT.

This clonotype was picked up many times. The chain combines TRBV6-5 with TRBJ2-1; TRBD2 matches 8 bases. Per germline, CDR1 MNHEY and CDR2 SVGAGI. The V gene end was trimmed by 6 bases and the J gene end by 6 bases; junction bases not matched to a gene: 13. The length of the CDR3 is 16 residues. The CDR3 here is CASSNRRFGGVNEQFF. Here the CDR3 DNA reads TGTGCCAGCAGCAACCGGCGATTCGGGGGGGTCAATGAGCAGTTCTTC.

This chain uses TRBV7-8 with TRBJ1-2, with TRBD1 identical over 10 bases. The V gene end was trimmed by 5 bases and the J gene end by 7 bases; junction bases not matched to a gene: 7. This CDR3 has 14 residues. Per germline, CDR1 SGHVS and CDR2 FQNEAQ. CDR3 in amino acids: CASSTSDRGAGYTF. In nucleotides, the CDR3 is TGTGCCAGCAGCACATCGGACAGGGGGGCTGGCTACACCTTC.

Comment on this clonotype: Relative to the germline gene, one junction end is altered; a read error may explain this. The V gene is TRBV20-1, the J gene TRBJ2-1, with 7 positions matching TRBD2. From germline, CDR1 is DFQATT and CDR2 SNEGSKA (reference sequence). The CDR3 has 15 residues. Written as DNA, the CDR3 is TGCAGTGCCCATTCCGGGACTAACGTTTACAACGAGCAGTTCTTC. Its protein product is CSAHSGTNVYNEQFF.

Points on this clonotype: A much larger clone sits a single nucleotide away, making a read error possible. The CDR3 nucleotides are TGTGCCAGCAGATACCCGGGTCTTGCTGAAGCTTGCTTT. Translated, it gives CASRYPGLAEACF. This sequence joins TRBV6-2 or TRBV6-3 and TRBJ1-1; D call uncertain. Germline V gene sequence: CDR1 MNHEY, CDR2 SVGEGT. This CDR3 is built from 13 residues.

On this clonotype itself: This may come from a read error, since a much larger clone is one base off. The chain links TRBV24-1 to TRBJ1-4; perhaps TRBD1 as D (5 bases). Trimming cost V 2 bases and J 8 bases, with 17 bases left between them. Germline CDR1 is KGHDR and CDR2 is SFDVKD. CDR3 length: 16 amino acids. CDR3 coding DNA: TGTGCCACCAGTGATTCGGGGGACTCTTTGAAGGAAAAACTGTTTTTT. Translated: CATSDSGDSLKEKLFF.

Concerning this clonotype: Here the CDR3 omits its conserved ending phenylalanine or tryptophan, so a read error is the likely source. The J gene is TRBJ2-1, the V gene TRBV11-3; D could derive from TRBD1 or TRBD2 (5 bases each). Trimming shortened V by 4 bases and J by 7 bases, and 11 bases separated the two germline ends. Germline CDR1 and CDR2: SGHNT and YENEEA. The CDR3 sequence is 13 residues long. The CDR3 sequence is CASSSLGDNEQFS. The CDR3 coding sequence is TGTGCCAGCAGCTCATTGGGGGATAATGAGCAGTTCTCC.

This clonotype has more than one count but fewer than ten. The conserved phenylalanine or tryptophan is not found at the CDR3 terminus, so this likely reflects a read error. J is TRBJ1-1 and V is TRBV11-2, with 8 bases lining up with TRBD1. CDR1 is SGHAT, CDR2 FQNNGV, per germline. The J segment lost 7 bases and the V segment lost 6 bases, leaving 10 bases of the junction unmatched. This CDR3 region has 14 residues. CDR3 region: CASRTLGQGGEAFL. As DNA, the CDR3 is TGTGCCAGCAGGACCCTAGGACAGGGCGGTGAAGCTTTCCTT.

CDR3 sequence: CSVLTRALKSLHF. In DNA form, the CDR3 reads TGCAGTGTGCTGACAAGGGCCCTTAAATCCCTCCACTTT. This rearrangement joins TRBV20-1 to TRBJ1-6; D remains unclear. The CDR3 is made up of 13 amino acids. Germline V gene sequence: CDR1 DFQATT, CDR2 SNEGSKA (reference sequence). V shed 7 bases and J shed 14 bases, with 21 bases lying between them.

Concerning this clonotype itself: A junction end diverges from the germline sequence, so it may reflect a read error. The CDR3 reads CTSSHKGAGAREKLFF. The DNA for the CDR3 is TGTACCAGCAGTCACAAAGGTGCAGGAGCGCGGGAAAAACTGTTTTTT. V gene TRBV6-5 combines with J gene TRBJ1-4, with D hard to call. CDR3 size: 16 residues. In germline, CDR1 is MNHEY, CDR2 SVGAGI.

The genes are TRBV20-1 and TRBJ2-5, with 15 bases lining up with TRBD2. This CDR3 region has 17 residues. Germline CDR1 and CDR2: DFQATT and SNEGSKA (reference sequence). With 4 bases clipped from V and 14 bases from J, the junction kept 20 bases outside the gene matches. CDR3 sequence reads: CSATGTSGRIGKETHYF. CDR3 bases: TGCAGTGCTACCGGGACTAGCGGGAGGATTGGTAAAGAGACACATTACTTC.

This chain joins TRBV20-1 and TRBJ2-3; D is perhaps TRBD2 (7 bases). The V gene's germline CDR1 is DFQATT and CDR2 SNEGSKA (reference sequence). The V end was cut by 2 bases, the J end by 6 bases, with 30 bases between. This CDR3 contains 19 residues. The CDR3 DNA follows: TGCAGTGCTAGACCCACCAGACCCCTCCTTGTGGGGGGGGCGGATACGCAGTATTTT. Protein sequence: CSARPTRPLLVGGADTQYF.

V and J are TRBV11-3 and TRBJ2-7; no definite D call. This CDR3 is built from 13 residues. The V gene's germline CDR1 is SGHNT and CDR2 YENEEA. Between the trimmed V and J ends, which lost 8 bases and 1 base, there was a span of 12 bases. CDR3 sequence: CASVASLSYEQYF. CDR3 DNA sequence: TGTGCCAGCGTCGCATCTCTTTCCTACGAGCAGTACTTC.

The sample holds a few counts of this clonotype. The chain has TRBV5-1 and TRBJ2-7; TRBD2 aligns across 14 bases. CDR1 is SGHRS and CDR2 is YFSETQ in the germline V gene. The junction had 4 bases not matched to a gene; V was cut back by 4 bases and J by 7 bases. This CDR3 spans 14 amino acids. CDR3 sequence: CASSEGLAGVEQYF. DNA for the CDR3: TGCGCCAGCAGCGAGGGACTAGCGGGGGTGGAGCAGTACTTC.

The CDR3 DNA is TGTGCCAGCAGCTCCCAAAGACTAGCCCCCGGGGAGCTGTTTTTT. Translation: CASSSQRLAPGELFF. The V and J genes are TRBV7-9 and TRBJ2-2; TRBD2 agrees at 7 bases. V trimming: 4 bases; J trimming: 6 bases; junction bases outside the gene matches: 8. Germline CDR1 is SEHNR and CDR2 is FQNEAQ (reference sequence). There are 15 residues in the CDR3.

This chain connects TRBV29-1 to TRBJ2-1, with 10 bases aligning to TRBD2. CDR3 length equals 16 residues. Germline CDR1 reads SQVTM; CDR2 reads ANQGSEA. Trimming at V came to 3 bases and at J to 7 bases, leaving 12 bases not matched to a gene. The DNA of the CDR3 is TGCAGCGTTGACGCGACTAGCGGGTGGGAGAATAATGAGCAGTTCTTC. Residues: CSVDATSGWENNEQFF.

A remark on this clonotype: Just one base apart from a much larger clone, this may be a read error. The chain combines TRBV6-5 with TRBJ2-7; 8 nucleotides align to TRBD1. Germline V gene lookup returns CDR1 MNHEY and CDR2 SVGAGI. This CDR3 is built from 14 residues. Written as DNA, the CDR3 is TGTGTCAGCAGTCGTAATGACAGGGGCTACGAGCAGTACTTC. Protein: CVSSRNDRGYEQYF.

Concerning this clonotype: One end of the junction is discordant with germline, which a read error may explain. The V gene is TRBV30, the J gene TRBJ2-3; tentatively, D is TRBD2 (5 bases). This CDR3 spans 17 amino acids. Germline V gene lookup returns CDR1 GTSNPN and CDR2 SVGIG (reference sequence). The CDR3 DNA follows: TGTGCATGGAACTGGTGGGAGCCTACCTCAGGCACAGATATGCAGTATTTT. Protein product: CAWNWWEPTSGTDMQYF.

In the case of this clonotype: This may be a read error: a much more frequent sequence differs by one nucleotide. The chain recombines TRBV6-5 with TRBJ2-4, with D possibly being TRBD2 (6 bases). This CDR3 region has 17 residues. The V gene lost 4 bases and the J gene lost 2 bases, with 18 bases spanning the gap. The germline gives CDR1 MNHEY, CDR2 SVGAGI. Here the CDR3 reads CASSWGGWALTKNIQYF. CDR3 DNA: TGTGCCAGCAGTTGGGGAGGCTGGGCCCTAACCAAAAACATTCAGTACTTC.

This clonotype was observed at least ten times. The chain couples TRBV10-2 to TRBJ2-7; no clear D gene. CDR3 size: 16 residues. V was clipped by 8 bases and J by 2 bases, with 22 bases between them. Germline CDR1 is WSHSY and CDR2 is SAAADI. The CDR3 here is CASLKGKGGETYEQYF. CDR3 sequence (DNA): TGCGCCAGCCTCAAGGGCAAGGGCGGCGAAACCTACGAGCAGTACTTC.

To note about this clonotype: The junction departs from the called germline gene at one end, perhaps through a read error. CDR3 nucleotides: TGTGTCAGCAGCCCCACACCTGGCAATGAACTGTTCTTC. This gives the protein CVSSPTPGNELFF. The chain links TRBV11-3 to TRBJ2-1; D is undetermined. The CDR3 is made up of 13 amino acids. The germline V gene has CDR1 SGHNT and CDR2 YENEEA.

The CDR3 is CASSVEDGVAETQYF. For the CDR3, the DNA is TGTGCCAGCAGCGTAGAAGATGGGGTCGCGGAGACCCAGTACTTC. V is TRBV9 and J is TRBJ2-5; D is undetermined. V was shortened by 0 bases and J by 5 bases, with 14 bases between the two germline ends. CDR1 and CDR2 (germline): SGDLS, YYNGEE. The CDR3 covers 15 residues.

This clonotype was observed a handful of times. V usage is TRBV7-9 and J usage is TRBJ2-5; TRBD1 matches 7 bases. Trimming cost V 2 bases and J 1 base; bases outside gene matches: 13. CDR3 length equals 18 residues. Per germline, CDR1 SEHNR and CDR2 FQNEAQ (reference sequence). The CDR3 bases are TGTGCCAGCAGCTTATGGGGCCTACAGGGGATGGCCCAAGAGACCCAGTACTTC. This translates into CASSLWGLQGMAQETQYF.

In regard to this clonotype: This may stem from a read error, because a much larger clone lies one nucleotide away. In nucleotides, the CDR3 is TGTGCCAGCAGTTACAACAGGATCGAGGGCACTGAAGCTTTCTTT. Translation gives CASSYNRIEGTEAFF. The J gene is TRBJ1-1, the V gene TRBV12-3 or TRBV12-4, with D possibly TRBD1 on 5 matching bases. The CDR3 is 15 amino acids. Trimming shortened V by 4 bases and J by 4 bases, and 16 bases separated the two germline ends.

This clonotype has ten or more counts. The chain is built from TRBV20-1 and TRBJ2-2; 10 bases align to TRBD1. Germline trimming cut 1 base from V and 7 bases from J; bases unmatched to any gene: 6. CDR1 is DFQATT and CDR2 is SNEGSKA in the germline V gene (reference sequence). This CDR3 spans 15 amino acids. CDR3 nucleotide sequence: TGCAGTGCTAGAGCGGGACAGGGGCTCGTCGGGGAGCTGTTTTTT. It is translated as CSARAGQGLVGELFF.